Below, one TCR beta chain is given with its context. Antigen specificity is unknown. The CDR3 runs 14 residues. Germline V gene lookup returns CDR1 SQVTM and CDR2 ANQGSEA. The V and J ends lost 4 bases and 3 bases, in that order; junction bases with no gene match: 5. This sample's time point: recipient sample about 28 days before transplant, after cytoreduction. The record originates from a study of T cell clonotyping in hematopoietic cell transplantation. General study points: Pathologically expanded recipient clonotypes increased progressively from day 30 to day 180 as diversity fell. Higher Inverse Simpson Index values in graft donor and pretransplant recipient predicted broader posttransplant TCR diversity.

Only in-frame clones appear in the TCRdb table, and some are missing; sequencing was by immunoSEQ multiplex PCR. The sample comprises thousands of clones, around 90% of which are singletons, and 3.6% rests with the top ten. The sequencing used peripheral blood mononuclear cells, collected before stem cell transplant. This clonotype was obtained from a man younger than 45 with acute myeloid leukemia. Some clones in this sample may be carry-over from other donors' samples. The chain has TRBV29-1 and TRBJ2-1; 8 bases line up with TRBD2. Written as DNA, the CDR3 is TGCAGCGTTGTCGGGACTAGGGGCTACAATGAGCAGTTCTTC. Its translation is CSVVGTRGYNEQFF.